This entry lists 12 T cell receptor beta chains sequenced from one sample in a study of read filtering for tumor transcriptome and immune sequencing. From about 0.4 ug of RNA, a library with molecular barcoded alpha/delta and beta/gamma adaptors was made. TCRdb reprocessed the reads with MiXCR, giving one entry per CDR3 protein. The repertoire holds 90,000 or so distinct CDR3 sequences, around a fifth seen once, with approximately 10% in the top ten. Source material: a population of CD138-negative cells sorted from bone marrow. These receptors all stem from a donor aged 40 or over with multiple myeloma.

This chain connects TRBV7-6 to TRBJ1-3; D unclear. The CDR3 extends over 12 amino acids. Germline V gene data show CDR1 as SGHVS and CDR2 as FNYEAQ. The V gene lost 2 bases and the J gene lost 7 bases, with 6 bases spanning the gap. CDR3 region: CASSLQRNTIYF. In DNA form, the CDR3 reads TGTGCCAGCAGCTTACAGCGGAACACCATATATTTT.

As to this clonotype: This may arise from a read error, as a much more abundant clone is one base away. This chain links TRBV7-7 with TRBJ2-5; possibly TRBD2 for D (6 bases). Germline lookup yields CDR1 SSHAT and CDR2 FNYEAQ (reference sequence). This CDR3 has 14 amino acids. CDR3 coding DNA: TGTGCTAGCAGCGCGGGGTCCCGGGGTGAGGCCCAGTACTTC. Protein product: CASSAGSRGEAQYF.

The chain uses TRBV2 and TRBJ1-1, with D unclear. V dropped 1 base and J dropped 5 bases, with 11 bases sitting between them. The germline V gene has CDR1 SNHLY and CDR2 FYNNEI. This CDR3 comprises 14 residues. The CDR3 coding sequence is TGTGCCAGCAGTGAAGAGGGCGGAGAGACTGAAGCTTTCTTT. Translated, it gives CASSEEGGETEAFF. The variable domain in full, with the rest retrieved from reference TRBV2 and TRBJ1-1, is EPEVTQTPSHQVTQMGQEVILRCVPISNHLYFYWYRQILGQKVEFLVSFYNNEISEKSEIFDDQFSVERPDGSNFTLKIRSTKLEDSAMYFCASSEEGGETEAFFGQGTRLTVV.

Comment on this clonotype: This sequence may be a read error, since a much larger clone differs from it by one base. Because it lacks the conserved phenylalanine or tryptophan at the end, this CDR3 is likely a read error. The limits of the CDR3 on the DNA are not certain, so only TCRdb's listed CDR3 is given. The J gene is TRBJ2-7, the V gene TRBV21-1. TRBV21-1 is classified as a pseudogene. The CDR3 adds up to 15 amino acids, both ends counted. CDR3 residues: CASSKPVIGSYEQYL.

This clonotype was picked up one time. A single base separates this from a much larger clone, so it may be a read error. The V gene is TRBV6-2 or TRBV6-3, the J gene TRBJ1-1; no definite D call. Germline V gene data show CDR1 as MNHEY and CDR2 as SVGEGT. There are 11 residues in the CDR3. The DNA for the CDR3 is TGTGCCAGCACCTACTCCACTGAAGCTTACTTT. Translation gives CASTYSTEAYF.

Notes on this clonotype: Possible read error: a much larger clone is one base away. The chain couples TRBV7-3 to TRBJ2-2; TRBD2 is a possible D gene (5 bases). Looked up from germline, CDR1 is SGHTA and CDR2 is FQGTGA. The CDR3 totals 14 residues. For the CDR3, the DNA is TGTGCCAGCAGCTTAAACAGTAACACCGGGGAGCTGTCTTTT. It yields the protein CASSLNSNTGELSF. The whole variable domain, filled in from reference TRBV7-3 and TRBJ2-2, reads GAGVSQTPSNKVTEKGKYVELRCDPISGHTALYWYRQSLGQGPEFLIYFQGTGAADDSGLPNDRFFAVRPEGSVSTLKIQRTERGDSAVYLCASSLNSNTGELSFGEGSRLTVL.

This clonotype was seen a few times. The V and J genes are TRBV29-1 and TRBJ1-3; D gene unclear. V shed 4 bases and J shed 0 bases, with 7 bases lying between them. Germline V CDR1 and CDR2: SQVTM, ANQGSEA. The CDR3 loop spans 13 amino acids. The CDR3 here is CSVARASGNTIYF. DNA of the CDR3: TGCAGCGTTGCCCGAGCCTCTGGAAACACCATATATTTT.

This clonotype has at least ten counts. This chain joins TRBV12-3 or TRBV12-4 and TRBJ2-2; 9 bases are a match to TRBD2. This CDR3 is 15 amino acids long. The V gene end was trimmed by 6 bases and the J gene end by 3 bases; junction bases not matched to a gene: 5. The CDR3 nucleotides read TGTGCCAGCAGCCAACGCGGGGGGGACACCGGGGAGCTGTTTTTT. Translating it yields CASSQRGGDTGELFF.

The V gene is TRBV20-1, the J gene TRBJ2-1; D is possibly TRBD2 (5 bases). The V and J ends lost 8 bases and 9 bases respectively, with 11 bases between them. CDR3 size: 10 residues. Germline CDR1 and CDR2: DFQATT and SNEGSKA (reference sequence). CDR3 DNA: TGCAGTCCCCTGGGGAGTGAGCAGTTCTTC. It translates to CSPLGSEQFF.

This chain connects TRBV21-1 to TRBJ2-3; the D call in the table, TRBD1, was not verified against the DNA. TRBV21-1 is a listed pseudogene. The CDR3 totals 16 residues. DNA for the CDR3: TGTGCCAGCAGCAATCCCCTCACCGGGGGCACAGATACGCAGTATTTT. It translates to CASSNPLTGGTDTQYF.

The chain employs TRBV7-2 and TRBJ1-3; possibly TRBD1 for D (5 bases). Germline CDR1 and CDR2: SGHTA and FQGNSA. This CDR3 has 15 residues. Between the trimmed V and J ends, which lost 5 bases and 2 bases, there was a span of 13 bases. The CDR3 sequence is CASSPDRGTGNTIYF. The DNA of the CDR3 is TGTGCCAGCAGCCCAGACAGAGGGACTGGAAACACCATATATTTT.

V usage is TRBV30 and J usage is TRBJ1-5; D is perhaps TRBD1 (5 bases). The CDR3 extends over 13 amino acids. Germline CDR1 is GTSNPN and CDR2 is SVGIG (reference sequence). The germline V and J ends were trimmed by 2 bases and 3 bases, with 8 bases remaining between them. The CDR3 bases are TGTGCCTGGAGTAGTGGACACAATCAGCCCCAGCATTTT. Its translation: CAWSSGHNQPQHF.